These 32 T cell receptor beta chains came from one sample sequenced in a study of shared clonotypes between healthy human individuals. TCRdb's copy holds only in-frame clones and misses some; the assay was immunoSEQ multiplex PCR. The sample lists 980,000 or so clones, 70% to 85% occurring once. The sample was memory CD4+ T cells sorted from blood. As to subset: CD45RA-negative fraction. These receptors were obtained from a man between 18 and 35 years old in good health.

V gene TRBV6-1 combines with J gene TRBJ1-2; D not resolved. Trimming left V 0 bases short and J 1 base short, with 6 bases between. The CDR3 length is 14 residues. From germline, CDR1 is MNHNS and CDR2 SASEGT. The CDR3 region has the DNA TGTGCCAGCAGTGAAGCCCACGGTAACTATGGCTACACCTTC. It specifies CASSEAHGNYGYTF.

J is TRBJ1-6 and V is TRBV4-1; D unresolved. Germline lookup yields CDR1 MGHRA and CDR2 YSYEKL. The CDR3 is 16 amino acids. Deletions cut 0 bases from V and 9 bases from J, with 15 bases between. The CDR3 here is CASSQEAAWGGSPLHF. In DNA form, the CDR3 reads TGCGCCAGCAGCCAAGAGGCTGCATGGGGAGGTTCACCCCTCCACTTT.

V is TRBV5-5 and J is TRBJ2-7, with 8 positions matching TRBD2. Trimming removed 6 bases from V and 1 base from J; junction bases left unmatched: 12. The CDR3 covers 16 residues. The germline CDR1 and CDR2 sequences are SGHKS and YYEKEE (reference sequence). CDR3 protein: CASIPPPGLGSYEQYF. CDR3 nucleotides: TGTGCCAGCATCCCTCCTCCGGGACTAGGATCCTACGAGCAGTACTTC. The whole variable domain, remainder taken from reference TRBV5-5 and TRBJ2-7, is DAGVTQSPTHLIKTRGQQVTLRCSPISGHKSVSWYQQVLGQGPQFIFQYYEKEERGRGNFPDRFSARQFPNYSSELNVNALLLGDSALYLCASIPPPGLGSYEQYFGPGTRLTVT.

This clone came up many times. The rearrangement links TRBV5-5 to TRBJ2-7; 9 bases map to TRBD2. V gave up 4 bases and J gave up 2 bases; unmatched junction bases: 7. The CDR3 runs to 15 residues. Germline-derived CDR1 and CDR2 are SGHKS and YYEKEE (reference sequence). The CDR3 loop reads CASSLTAGGPYEQYF. The CDR3 DNA is TGTGCCAGCAGCCTGACGGCGGGAGGGCCCTACGAGCAGTACTTC.

This chain joins TRBV10-1 and TRBJ2-7; tentative D call: TRBD2 (5 bases). Germline V CDR1 and CDR2: WNHNN, SYGVQD (reference sequence). The CDR3 is 13 residues long. The ends were cut back, 4 bases at V and 9 bases at J, with 16 bases in the middle. CDR3 sequence (DNA): TGCGCCAGCAGTGGAGACTCGAGGGTTGGGCAGTACTTC. Amino acids: CASSGDSRVGQYF.

The rearrangement uses TRBV19 and TRBJ1-1; 7 nucleotides match TRBD1. The CDR3 is 15 residues long. J lost 2 bases, V lost 7 bases, and 10 bases had no gene match. Germline V gives CDR1 LNHDA, CDR2 SQIVND (reference sequence). The CDR3 DNA sequence: TGTGCCAGTACCCGGTCCGGGACAGCCAACACTGAAGCTTTCTTT. Protein sequence: CASTRSGTANTEAFF.

Only a few counts were recorded for this clone. The V gene is TRBV4-1, the J gene TRBJ2-1; 10 bases agree with TRBD1. The length of the CDR3 is 16 residues. Germline values: CDR1 MGHRA, CDR2 YSYEKL. With V trimmed by 0 bases and J by 5 bases, 4 bases remained unmatched. The CDR3 DNA reads TGCGCCAGCAGCCAAGATGCGGACAGGGGGAACAATGAGCAGTTCTTC. It translates to CASSQDADRGNNEQFF.

The CDR3 DNA follows: TGTGCCAGCTCCACCCTTCGGAGCACAGATACGCAGTATTTT. It encodes CASSTLRSTDTQYF. V and J are TRBV7-8 and TRBJ2-3; no definite D call. CDR3 length: 14 residues. The ends were cut back, 8 bases at V and 0 bases at J, with 12 bases in the middle. Germline values: CDR1 SGHVS, CDR2 FQNEAQ.

The count of this clone is one. This chain links TRBV29-1 with TRBJ2-7, with TRBD1 matching over 8 bases. The CDR3 loop spans 11 amino acids. J gave up 10 bases and V 5 bases, and 7 bases lay outside the gene matches. CDR1 is SQVTM, CDR2 ANQGSEA, per germline. CDR3 amino acids: CSVTTGVEQYF. The CDR3 DNA reads as TGCAGCGTTACGACAGGGGTGGAACAGTACTTC.

This clone was seen only once. The rearrangement links TRBV6-5 to TRBJ1-6; no reliable D call. The V gene lost 0 bases and the J gene lost 4 bases, with 10 bases spanning the gap. This CDR3 contains 16 residues. Germline V gene data show CDR1 as MNHEY and CDR2 as SVGAGI. The chain's CDR3 is CASSYSQSPYNSPLHF. For the CDR3, the DNA is TGTGCCAGCAGTTACTCCCAGAGCCCTTATAATTCACCCCTCCACTTT.

The chain is built from TRBV29-1 and TRBJ2-1; 8 nucleotides align to TRBD1. The CDR3 length is 11 residues. Germline lookup yields CDR1 SQVTM and CDR2 ANQGSEA. V trimming: 6 bases; J trimming: 7 bases; junction bases outside the gene matches: 2. As DNA, the CDR3 is TGCAGCGTACACAGGGGGAATGAGCAGTTCTTC. It codes for CSVHRGNEQFF.

The chain uses TRBV6-1 and TRBJ2-7, with 10 bases lining up with TRBD2. The trim removed 4 bases at V and 2 bases at J, leaving 8 bases unmatched. Per the germline V gene, CDR1 is MNHNS and CDR2 is SASEGT. This CDR3 is built from 16 residues. CDR3 sequence (DNA): TGTGCCAGCAGTGCTTCTAGCGGGGGAGGCCCCTACGAGCAGTACTTC. Amino acids: CASSASSGGGPYEQYF.

The chain recombines TRBV5-6 with TRBJ1-6; D unclear. Germline CDR1 and CDR2: SGHDT and YYEEEE. V dropped 4 bases and J dropped 7 bases, with 9 bases sitting between them. There are 13 residues in the CDR3. The CDR3 region has the DNA TGTGCCAGCAGCCACCGAGGGAATTCACCCCTCCACTTT. As protein: CASSHRGNSPLHF.

This clone was detected a few times. The chain employs TRBV10-1 and TRBJ1-1; no clear D gene. V dropped 4 bases and J dropped 7 bases, with 13 bases sitting between them. This CDR3 comprises 13 residues. CDR1 and CDR2 from the germline V gene are WNHNN and SYGVQD (reference sequence). CDR3 in DNA: TGCGCCAGCAGTGGTACACATTTCGGTGAAGCTTTCTTT. Translating gives CASSGTHFGEAFF.

This chain connects TRBV6-1 to TRBJ2-3; 10 positions match TRBD2. The V segment lost 2 bases and the J segment 2 bases; nucleotides outside the gene matches: 1. Germline V gene data show CDR1 as MNHNS and CDR2 as SASEGT. CDR3 length: 15 residues. CDR3 DNA sequence: TGTGCCAGCAGTGAAACTAGCGGGATCACAGATACGCAGTATTTT. Its protein is CASSETSGITDTQYF.

The chain joins TRBV9 to TRBJ2-1; 9 bases fit TRBD2. The germline V gene encodes CDR1 SGDLS and CDR2 YYNGEE. The V and J ends lost 0 bases and 5 bases, in that order; junction bases with no gene match: 9. There are 17 residues in the CDR3. The CDR3 DNA reads TGTGCCAGCAGCGTAGCAAGGGCGGGAGGGATTAACAATGAGCAGTTCTTC. It translates to CASSVARAGGINNEQFF. Full variable domain (missing parts from reference TRBV9 and TRBJ2-1): DSGVTQTPKHLITATGQRVTLRCSPRSGDLSVYWYQQSLDQGLQFLIQYYNGEERAKGNILERFSAQQFPDLHSELNLSSLELGDSALYFCASSVARAGGINNEQFFGPGTRLTVL.

V usage is TRBV4-1 and J usage is TRBJ2-7; possibly TRBD1 for D (6 bases). CDR3 size: 15 residues. Trimming shortened V by 2 bases and J by 7 bases, and 18 bases separated the two germline ends. The germline V gene has CDR1 MGHRA and CDR2 YSYEKL. In nucleotides, the CDR3 is TGCGCCAGCAGCCAAACCTTCCGGGACAAGGCTGAGCAGTACTTC. It encodes CASSQTFRDKAEQYF.

This clone was counted a single time. The V gene is TRBV5-6, the J gene TRBJ2-3; the match to TRBD2 covers 14 bases. The ends lost 7 bases at V and 6 bases at J; junction bases unmatched: 4. This CDR3 is 14 amino acids long. Germline V gene lookup returns CDR1 SGHDT and CDR2 YYEEEE. The DNA for the CDR3 is TGTGCCAGCTGGACTAGCGGGGGGAGTGATACGCAGTATTTT. Translating it yields CASWTSGGSDTQYF.

In its sample, this clone was seen once. The rearrangement joins TRBV7-2 to TRBJ2-7, with D hard to call. V shed 1 base and J shed 6 bases, with 16 bases lying between them. The CDR3 is 15 amino acids. From germline, CDR1 is SGHTA and CDR2 FQGNSA. This chain's CDR3 is CASSLVGGSPSEQYF. The CDR3 DNA sequence: TGTGCCAGCAGCTTAGTTGGTGGCAGCCCCTCCGAGCAGTACTTC. The whole variable domain, remainder taken from reference TRBV7-2 and TRBJ2-7, is GAGVSQSPSNKVTEKGKDVELRCDPISGHTALYWYRQSLGQGLEFLIYFQGNSAPDKSGLPSDRFSAERTGGSVSTLTIQRTQQEDSAVYLCASSLVGGSPSEQYFGPGTRLTVT.

This clone was observed a handful of times. The J gene is TRBJ1-2, the V gene TRBV5-5, with D unclear. With 4 bases removed from V and 0 bases from J, the gap between germline ends came to 7 bases. The CDR3 has 13 amino acids. Germline-derived CDR1 and CDR2 are SGHKS and YYEKEE (reference sequence). CDR3 residues: CASSPRPNYGYTF. In DNA, the CDR3 is TGTGCCAGCAGCCCCAGGCCTAACTATGGCTACACCTTC.

The rearrangement joins TRBV6-1 to TRBJ2-2, with 7 positions matching TRBD1. The CDR3 runs to 17 residues. V dropped 3 bases and J dropped 0; count of bases not matched to a gene: 7. Germline V gene data show CDR1 as MNHNS and CDR2 as SASEGT. The CDR3 reads CASSDKIGTANTGELFF. CDR3 bases: TGTGCCAGCAGTGATAAAATCGGGACAGCGAACACCGGGGAGCTGTTTTTT.

The genes are TRBV6-6 and TRBJ1-5; 8 nucleotides agree with TRBD1. CDR3 length: 15 amino acids. Germline V CDR1 and CDR2: MNHNY, SVGAGI (reference sequence). The V and J ends lost 5 bases and 5 bases, in that order; junction bases with no gene match: 8. The chain's CDR3 is CASSRSQGADQPQHF. The CDR3 DNA is TGTGCCAGCAGTAGGAGTCAGGGGGCGGATCAGCCCCAGCATTTT.

In this sample, this clone turned up a few times. This sequence joins TRBV5-1 and TRBJ1-2; D remains ambiguous. CDR1 and CDR2 (germline): SGHRS, YFSETQ. This CDR3 contains 14 residues. V lost 5 bases and J 8 bases, leaving 19 bases between the germline ends. The CDR3 nucleotides read TGCGCCAGCAGTTTCGACGGACTTACGGGGGGCTACACCTTC. Protein product: CASSFDGLTGGYTF.

On this clone itself: A read error may be the cause here, since a much bigger clone is one base away. Other nucleotide sequences from this sample produce the same CDR3. The rearrangement joins TRBV4-2 to TRBJ1-5; TRBD1 matches at 9 bases. The CDR3 is 16 amino acids. The J segment lost 4 bases and the V segment lost 0 bases, leaving 4 bases of the junction unmatched. Germline CDR1 LGHNA, CDR2 YNFKEQ. Here the CDR3 DNA reads TGTGCCAGCAGCCAAGAGGTCGGACAGGGGAATCAGCCCCAGCATTTT. Protein: CASSQEVGQGNQPQHF.

The gene calls are TRBV7-9 and TRBJ2-5; TRBD2 might be the D (6 bases). There are 14 residues in the CDR3. Deletions cut 2 bases from V and 3 bases from J, with 10 bases between. Germline-derived CDR1 and CDR2 are SEHNR and FQNEAQ (reference sequence). The DNA for the CDR3 is TGTGCCAGCAGCTTACAGACGGGGGAAGAGACCCAGTACTTC. Its translation: CASSLQTGEETQYF.

CDR3 in amino acids: CASSPWDRDNSPLHF. The CDR3 DNA follows: TGTGCCAGCAGCCCCTGGGACAGGGACAATTCACCCCTCCACTTT. The chain recombines TRBV7-9 with TRBJ1-6; the match to TRBD1 covers 9 bases. With 5 bases clipped from V and 7 bases from J, the junction kept 6 bases outside the gene matches. Germline values: CDR1 SEHNR, CDR2 FQNEAQ (reference sequence). This CDR3 region has 15 residues.

The rearrangement uses TRBV4-2 and TRBJ1-3; maybe TRBD1 (5 bases). The length of the CDR3 is 14 residues. In germline, CDR1 is LGHNA, CDR2 YNFKEQ. Trimming removed 0 bases from V and 8 bases from J, with 11 bases in between. The CDR3 DNA is TGTGCCAGCAGCCAAGAACAGGTTATAGACACCATATATTTT. It translates to CASSQEQVIDTIYF.

The chain recombines TRBV4-1 with TRBJ2-1, with 12 positions matching TRBD1. After removal of 8 bases from V and 9 bases from J, the junction contained 5 bases not matched to a gene. The CDR3 is 13 residues long. The germline V gene encodes CDR1 MGHRA and CDR2 YSYEKL. The DNA for the CDR3 is TGCGCCAGCGAGGGACAGGGGGCGGGTGAGCAGTTCTTC. Residues: CASEGQGAGEQFF.

Comment on this clone: The same CDR3 also results from other DNA sequences found in this sample. The chain recombines TRBV2 with TRBJ1-2; 7 bases are shared with TRBD1. This CDR3 spans 13 amino acids. Unmatched junction bases numbered 3, after V lost 6 bases and J lost 2 bases. Germline CDR1 and CDR2: SNHLY and FYNNEI. The CDR3 is CASRLGQNYGYTF. The CDR3 DNA is TGTGCCAGCAGGCTGGGACAGAACTATGGCTACACCTTC.

V usage is TRBV2 and J usage is TRBJ1-5; 7 nucleotides line up with TRBD1. The trim removed 6 bases at V and 3 bases at J, leaving 2 bases unmatched. The CDR3 runs 13 residues. CDR1 SNHLY and CDR2 FYNNEI come from the germline V gene. In DNA form, the CDR3 reads TGTGCCAGCAGAGGACAGGACAATCAGCCCCAGCATTTT. It specifies CASRGQDNQPQHF.

The chain combines TRBV7-6 with TRBJ1-3, with unresolved D. The length of the CDR3 is 16 residues. Per germline, CDR1 SGHVS and CDR2 FNYEAQ. The V and J ends lost 5 bases and 1 base respectively, with 15 bases between them. The CDR3 spells CASSVGTADSGNTIYF. The CDR3 DNA reads as TGTGCCAGCAGCGTAGGTACCGCGGATTCTGGAAACACCATATATTTT.

V gene TRBV7-9 combines with J gene TRBJ2-3, with TRBD2 matching 7 bases. CDR1 is SEHNR, CDR2 FQNEAQ, per germline (reference sequence). The junction had 3 bases not matched to a gene; V was cut back by 1 base and J by 2 bases. The CDR3 is 15 residues long. CDR3 protein: CASSLGRGYTDTQYF. In DNA form, the CDR3 reads TGTGCCAGCAGCTTAGGGCGGGGGTACACAGATACGCAGTATTTT.